The clone carrying this T cell receptor (beta chain) has more than one count but fewer than ten. The antigen is not known. 60 Vbeta and 13 Jbeta primers were used in PCR. The assay was immunoSEQ multiplex PCR, and TCRdb's table has in-frame clones only and misses some. The sample carries around 96,000 clones, 64% recorded once. These data come from a study of cytomegalovirus exposure and HLA in healthy donors. Losses at the gene ends were 7 bases for V and 4 bases for J; bases not matched to a gene: 10. The CDR3 length is 15 residues. The germline V gene has CDR1 MNHEY and CDR2 SVGAGI. General study findings and limits: It was 150 to 200 TCR beta chains that were listed as cytomegalovirus-associated. As confirmed in vitro, three CMV-associated chains were specific for CMV antigens. In a later analysis, TCR beta V- and J-gene trimming was associated with a missense DCLRE1C variant.

Sequencing used PBMCs. This TCR was recovered from a man aged 55 to 69 in good health and CMV-seronegative. V gene TRBV6-5 combines with J gene TRBJ2-1, with TRBD2 matching over 7 bases. In DNA, the CDR3 is TGTGCCAGCACGCAAACTCCGGGACTATACAATGAGCAGTTCTTC. It is translated as CASTQTPGLYNEQFF.